A single sample is the source of the 9 T cell receptor beta chains below, sequenced in a study of cytomegalovirus exposure and HLA in healthy donors. This PCR relied on a set of 60 Vbeta primers and 13 Jbeta primers. Profiled with immunoSEQ multiplex PCR; TCRdb holds only in-frame clones, not every one. The profile shows over 100,000 clones, about 74% of them singletons. The specimen sequenced was PBMCs. These receptors were obtained from a male donor in good health and CMV-seropositive.

In this sample, this clone turned up a few times. The V and J genes are TRBV10-3 and TRBJ2-2, with D maybe TRBD1 (5 bases). The CDR3 sequence is 16 residues long. With 6 bases removed from V and 2 bases from J, the gap between germline ends came to 16 bases. CDR1 and CDR2 (germline): ENHRY, SYGVKD. As DNA, the CDR3 is TGTGCCATCAGCACTGGAGTAGGGGTAAACACCGGGGAGCTGTTTTTT. Translated: CAISTGVGVNTGELFF.

This clone was counted between two and nine times. V gene TRBV28 combines with J gene TRBJ2-3, with TRBD2 identical over 9 bases. The CDR3 consists of 15 residues. The V segment lost 2 bases and the J segment 1 base; nucleotides outside the gene matches: 1. Germline V gene lookup returns CDR1 MDHEN and CDR2 SYDVKM. In DNA, the CDR3 is TGTGCCAGCAGTTTACCTAGCGGGGGCACAGATACGCAGTATTTT. Protein sequence: CASSLPSGGTDTQYF.

This clone was seen a few times. The chain joins TRBV19 to TRBJ1-2, with a possible D match to TRBD1 (5 bases). The CDR3 covers 15 residues. V gave up 6 bases and J gave up 2 bases, with 16 bases separating them. Germline CDR1 LNHDA, CDR2 SQIVND (reference sequence). The CDR3 protein is CASSPLGGTNYGYTF. In DNA form, the CDR3 reads TGTGCCAGTAGCCCCCTGGGGGGTACCAACTATGGCTACACCTTC.

This clone came up a few times. J is TRBJ2-1 and V is TRBV30; D possibly corresponds to TRBD1 (6 bases). Germline CDR1 GTSNPN, CDR2 SVGIG (reference sequence). The CDR3 totals 15 residues. V was cut by 3 bases and J by 2 bases, with 14 bases left in between. The CDR3 region is CAWSMSGVAYNEQFF. CDR3 nucleotide sequence: TGTGCCTGGAGCATGTCAGGGGTCGCCTACAATGAGCAGTTCTTC. The full variable domain, completed using reference TRBV30 and TRBJ2-1, is SQTIHQWPATLVQPVGSPLSLECTVEGTSNPNLYWYRQAAGRGLQLLFYSVGIGQISSEVPQNLSASRPQDRQFILSSKKLLLSDSGFYLCAWSMSGVAYNEQFFGPGTRLTVL.

A few counts support this clone. The CDR3 reads CASRPGQGLLGYTF. The CDR3 DNA reads TGTGCCAGCAGACCGGGACAGGGGCTTTTGGGCTACACCTTC. This chain uses TRBV6-6 with TRBJ1-2; 10 bases match TRBD1. V lost 6 bases to trimming and J lost 8 bases; unmatched junction nucleotides: 9. Germline values: CDR1 MNHNY, CDR2 SVGAGI (reference sequence). CDR3 length: 14 residues.

The chain is built from TRBV28 and TRBJ1-3; 7 positions match TRBD1. This CDR3 comprises 17 residues. With 5 bases clipped from V and 0 bases from J, the junction kept 10 bases outside the gene matches. Germline-derived CDR1 and CDR2 are MDHEN and SYDVKM. The CDR3 region is CASSQAGTALSGNTIYF. CDR3 DNA: TGTGCCAGCAGTCAAGCCGGGACAGCCCTCTCTGGAAACACCATATATTTT.

The chain joins TRBV9 to TRBJ2-3; perhaps TRBD2 as D (6 bases). The CDR3 extends over 17 amino acids. CDR1 SGDLS and CDR2 YYNGEE come from the germline V gene. Trimming stripped 0 bases from V and 4 bases from J, with 18 bases between. The CDR3 DNA sequence: TGTGCCAGCAGCGTAGACCCAGCGGGCCCCCGGGCAGATACGCAGTATTTT. It codes for CASSVDPAGPRADTQYF. The variable domain in full, completed from reference TRBV9 and TRBJ2-3, reads DSGVTQTPKHLITATGQRVTLRCSPRSGDLSVYWYQQSLDQGLQFLIQYYNGEERAKGNILERFSAQQFPDLHSELNLSSLELGDSALYFCASSVDPAGPRADTQYFGPGTRLTVL.

The chain links TRBV9 to TRBJ2-5; 9 positions agree with TRBD1. The J call is uncertain, as TRBJ2-7 better fits the DNA end. CDR1 SGDLS and CDR2 YYNGEE come from the germline V gene. The length of the CDR3 is 14 residues. The CDR3 DNA sequence: TGTGCCAGCAGCCAGGGGACAGGGAGCTACGAGCAGTACTTC. Translated, it gives CASSQGTGSYEQYF.

V gene TRBV6-6 combines with J gene TRBJ2-5, with D maybe TRBD1 (6 bases). The DNA matches TRBJ2-7 better at its end, which makes the J call doubtful. Germline-derived CDR1 and CDR2 are MNHNY and SVGAGI (reference sequence). The CDR3 contains 15 residues. The CDR3 nucleotides read TGTGCCAGCAGTTACGAGGGGGTTCCGAACTACGAGCAGTACTTC. It yields the protein CASSYEGVPNYEQYF.